The 18 T cell receptor beta chains presented below share a single source sample, sequenced in a study of blood T cell repertoires in COVID-19. Sequencing used immunoSEQ multiplex PCR; TCRdb keeps in-frame clones, though not all of them. The repertoire includes a few hundred thousand clones, around 88% of them detected once, and roughly 6% sits in the top ten. Sample: peripheral blood. Every receptor here comes from a woman younger than 45 with COVID-19, enrolled during active disease.

The chain couples TRBV4-3 to TRBJ1-4, with 9 positions matching TRBD1. From germline, CDR1 is LGHNA and CDR2 YSLEER. The CDR3 is 12 residues long. J was trimmed by 14 bases and V by 3 bases; bases with no gene match: 4. CDR3 sequence: CASSQYRGPLFF. The CDR3 DNA sequence: TGCGCCAGCAGCCAGTACAGGGGGCCGCTGTTTTTT.

This CDR3 is CATSRSRGSSFF. The CDR3 DNA sequence: TGTGCCACCAGCAGAAGCAGGGGGTCATCGTTCTTC. The chain carries TRBV15 and TRBJ2-1; 7 bases agree with TRBD1. The ends lost 2 bases at V and 15 bases at J; junction bases unmatched: 7. The CDR3 sequence is 12 residues long. CDR1 is LNHNV and CDR2 is YYDKDF in the germline V gene (reference sequence).

This clone is a singleton in its sample. This rearrangement joins TRBV28 to TRBJ1-6; D is uncertain. Trimming cost V 2 bases and J 8 bases, with 13 bases left between them. Looked up from germline, CDR1 is MDHEN and CDR2 is SYDVKM. There are 15 residues in the CDR3. This CDR3 is CASSLTALEDSPLHF. The CDR3 DNA sequence: TGTGCCAGCAGTTTAACGGCCCTTGAGGATTCACCCCTCCACTTT.

The V call is TRBV4-3, the J call TRBJ2-7; a weak D match, TRBD2 (5 bases). In germline, CDR1 is LGHNA, CDR2 YSLEER. There are 15 residues in the CDR3. The V end was cut by 0 bases, the J end by 4 bases, with 13 bases between. The CDR3 spells CASSQDSSGLYEQYV. In DNA form, the CDR3 reads TGCGCCAGCAGCCAAGACTCCAGCGGTTTGTACGAGCAGTACGTC.

The chain uses TRBV9 and TRBJ2-3, with D possibly matching TRBD1 (5 bases). Trimming shortened V by 2 bases and J by 1 base, and 11 bases separated the two germline ends. In germline, CDR1 is SGDLS, CDR2 YYNGEE. The CDR3 consists of 15 residues. The CDR3 nucleotides are TGTGCCAGCAGCGTGGACACGCCCCGCACAGATACGCAGTATTTT. This gives the protein CASSVDTPRTDTQYF.

CDR3 sequence: CASSGREWDEQFF. The CDR3 DNA reads as TGCGCCAGCAGTGGGCGGGAGTGGGATGAGCAGTTCTTC. The rearrangement uses TRBV5-1 and TRBJ2-1; 7 positions match TRBD2. This CDR3 contains 13 residues. Trimming took 5 bases from V and 8 from J; bases not matched to a gene: 7. Germline CDR1 SGHRS, CDR2 YFSETQ.

The chain recombines TRBV19 with TRBJ1-2, with D possibly TRBD1 on 6 matching bases. This CDR3 is built from 14 residues. Germline V lookup: CDR1 LNHDA, CDR2 SQIVND (reference sequence). Trimming pared 7 bases from V and 2 bases from J, leaving 14 bases between. The CDR3 region has the DNA TGTGCCAGTACCCTCGAGGGGGTAAACTATGGCTACACCTTC. Translating gives CASTLEGVNYGYTF.

This chain joins TRBV3-1 (or the pseudogene TRBV3-2) and TRBJ1-6; 7 bases map to TRBD1. The length of the CDR3 is 16 residues. Germline CDR1 LGHDT, CDR2 YNNKEL (reference sequence). V gave up 0 bases and J gave up 7 bases; unmatched junction bases: 6. The CDR3 coding sequence is TGTGCCAGCAGCCAAGATTGGACAGGCTCAAATTCACCCCTCCACTTT. As protein: CASSQDWTGSNSPLHF.

This clone was observed a single time. The chain recombines TRBV6-6 with TRBJ1-4; TRBD1 agrees at 7 bases. The junction had 8 bases not matched to a gene; V was cut back by 5 bases and J by 5 bases. The germline gives CDR1 MNHNY, CDR2 SVGAGI (reference sequence). The CDR3 loop spans 15 amino acids. In DNA, the CDR3 is TGTGCCAGCAGTATCGACAGGGCCGTGAATGAAAAACTGTTTTTT. Translating gives CASSIDRAVNEKLFF.

The chain joins TRBV29-1 to TRBJ2-1; no definite D call. Germline assignment: CDR1 SQVTM and CDR2 ANQGSEA. CDR3 length equals 12 residues. Trimming took 2 bases from V and 4 from J, leaving 6 bases between them. CDR3 sequence reads: CSVETQYNEQFF. The CDR3 nucleotides are TGCAGCGTTGAAACCCAGTACAATGAGCAGTTCTTC.

CDR3 bases: TGTGCCAGCAACGGCAGGGGGGACGGAAACACCATATATTTT. The encoded protein is CASNGRGDGNTIYF. This chain links TRBV28 with TRBJ1-3; 7 positions match TRBD1. Germline loops: CDR1 MDHEN, CDR2 SYDVKM. J was trimmed by 4 bases and V by 7 bases; bases with no gene match: 7. The CDR3 is made up of 14 amino acids.

The V gene is TRBV4-1, the J gene TRBJ2-1; 10 bases fit TRBD1. The CDR3 is made up of 18 amino acids. The germline V gene encodes CDR1 MGHRA and CDR2 YSYEKL. J was trimmed by 5 bases and V by 0 bases; bases with no gene match: 10. CDR3 sequence (DNA): TGCGCCAGCAGCCAAGAAGCGCCCCCGGGACAGGGGAACAATGAGCAGTTCTTC. Translation: CASSQEAPPGQGNNEQFF.

The chain is built from TRBV5-4 and TRBJ1-1; D call uncertain. CDR3 length: 10 residues. Germline V gene data show CDR1 as SGHNT and CDR2 as YYREEE (reference sequence). V lost 1 base and J lost 7, with 2 bases in between. The CDR3 bases are TGTGCCAGCAGCTTGCATGAAGCTTTCTTT. This gives the protein CASSLHEAFF.

This chain uses TRBV19 with TRBJ1-6; D is unresolved. Germline CDR1 reads LNHDA; CDR2 reads SQIVND (reference sequence). The V end lost 6 bases, the J end lost 1 base, and 13 bases lay between the germline ends. The CDR3 is 16 amino acids. In nucleotides, the CDR3 is TGTGCCAGTAGGTACGCGGTAGGATCCTATAATTCACCCCTCCACTTT. The encoded protein is CASRYAVGSYNSPLHF.

V and J are TRBV15 and TRBJ2-7, with D possibly matching TRBD1 (6 bases). The germline V and J ends were trimmed by 1 base and 7 bases, with 14 bases remaining between them. CDR3 length: 14 residues. Germline CDR1 and CDR2: LNHNV and YYDKDF (reference sequence). Here the CDR3 reads CATSRGGRGREQYF. CDR3 sequence (DNA): TGTGCCACCAGCAGAGGGGGCAGGGGCAGGGAGCAGTACTTC. The whole variable domain, remainder taken from reference TRBV15 and TRBJ2-7, is DAMVIQNPRYQVTQFGKPVTLSCSQTLNHNVMYWYQQKSSQAPKLLFHYYDKDFNNEADTPDNFQSRRPNTSFCFLDIRSPGLGDTAMYLCATSRGGRGREQYFGPGTRLTVT.

There are a few counts of this clone. The chain joins TRBV24-1 to TRBJ1-2; 7 bases align to TRBD1. The CDR3 runs 14 residues. Germline lookup yields CDR1 KGHDR and CDR2 SFDVKD. The V gene end was trimmed by 4 bases and the J gene end by 7 bases; junction bases not matched to a gene: 8. DNA of the CDR3: TGTGCCACCAGTGAATCGGACAGGCCTGGTGGCTACACCTTC. It yields the protein CATSESDRPGGYTF.

The chain links TRBV2 to TRBJ2-3; 7 bases are a match to TRBD1. V was clipped by 10 bases and J by 0 bases; unmatched bases: 7. The germline CDR1 and CDR2 sequences are SNHLY and FYNNEI. This CDR3 has 14 residues. The CDR3 DNA reads as TGTGCCACCGACGGGACAGCTAGCACAGATACGCAGTATTTT. This translates into CATDGTASTDTQYF.

This sequence joins TRBV19 and TRBJ2-1, with TRBD1 as a possible D gene (5 bases). From germline, CDR1 is LNHDA and CDR2 SQIVND (reference sequence). Trimming took off 1 base at V and 11 bases at J, with 18 bases between the two ends. The CDR3 sequence is 15 residues long. In nucleotides, the CDR3 is TGTGCCAGTAGTATAGCACTTGGACAAGGCCAGAAGCAGTTCTTC. Translating gives CASSIALGQGQKQFF.